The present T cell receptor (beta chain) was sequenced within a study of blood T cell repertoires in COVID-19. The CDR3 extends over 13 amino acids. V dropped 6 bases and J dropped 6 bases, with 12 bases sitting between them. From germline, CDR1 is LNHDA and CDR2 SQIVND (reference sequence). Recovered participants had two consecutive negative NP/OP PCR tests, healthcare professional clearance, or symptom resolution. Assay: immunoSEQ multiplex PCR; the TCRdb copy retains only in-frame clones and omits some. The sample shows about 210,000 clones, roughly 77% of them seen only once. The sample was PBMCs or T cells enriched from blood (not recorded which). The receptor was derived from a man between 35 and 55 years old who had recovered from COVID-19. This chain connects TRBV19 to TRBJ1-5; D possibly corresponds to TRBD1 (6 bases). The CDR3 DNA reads TGTGCCAGTAGCACAGGGTCAGGTCAGCCCCAGCATTTT. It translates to CASSTGSGQPQHF.